This TCR beta chain stems from a study of cytomegalovirus exposure and HLA in healthy donors. Study-level findings and limits: DRB1 showed the most TCR associations and HLA-C the fewest in a later analysis, as rates varied by HLA locus. In a later analysis, specific HLA alleles were associated with 15,000 to 20,000 TCR beta sequences at a 0.05 false discovery rate.

The PCR made use of 60 Vbeta and 13 Jbeta primers. TCRdb's copy holds only in-frame clones and misses some; the assay was immunoSEQ multiplex PCR. The clone table shows over 100,000 clones, with the ten largest holding approximately 1.7%. A remark on this clone: Its antigen is not identified.

The receptor was derived from a man aged 18 to 29 in good health and CMV-seronegative. Sequenced material: PBMCs.

CDR3 residues: CASSKTGPLTEAFF. The CDR3 region has the DNA TGTGCCAGCAGTAAGACAGGACCCCTCACTGAAGCTTTCTTT. V usage is TRBV2 and J usage is TRBJ1-1, with D possibly matching TRBD1 (6 bases). CDR1 and CDR2 from the germline V gene are SNHLY and FYNNEI. CDR3 length: 14 amino acids. The V end was cut by 5 bases, the J end by 4 bases, with 14 bases between.